This TCR beta chain derives from a study of glioma-infiltrating T cells after dendritic cell vaccination. Trimming cost V 3 bases and J 0 bases, with 11 bases left between them. This CDR3 has 15 amino acids. Germline V gene data show CDR1 as SGHAT and CDR2 as FQDESV (reference sequence). The time point is: after dendritic cell vaccination, including at tumor progression/relapse. Libraries were prepared by immunoSEQ multiplex PCR; TCRdb keeps only in-frame clonotypes and omits some of them. The table has some 90,000 clones, 75% to 90% seen once; the top ten hold roughly 2.1%. The receptor was derived from a human donor with glioblastoma. The chain is built from TRBV11-1 and TRBJ1-1, with TRBD1 as a possible D gene (6 bases). The material sequenced was blood, taken after dendritic cell vaccination. This CDR3 reads CASSFRGTVNTEAFF. In nucleotides, the CDR3 is TGTGCCAGCAGCTTTAGGGGGACGGTGAACACTGAAGCTTTCTTT.